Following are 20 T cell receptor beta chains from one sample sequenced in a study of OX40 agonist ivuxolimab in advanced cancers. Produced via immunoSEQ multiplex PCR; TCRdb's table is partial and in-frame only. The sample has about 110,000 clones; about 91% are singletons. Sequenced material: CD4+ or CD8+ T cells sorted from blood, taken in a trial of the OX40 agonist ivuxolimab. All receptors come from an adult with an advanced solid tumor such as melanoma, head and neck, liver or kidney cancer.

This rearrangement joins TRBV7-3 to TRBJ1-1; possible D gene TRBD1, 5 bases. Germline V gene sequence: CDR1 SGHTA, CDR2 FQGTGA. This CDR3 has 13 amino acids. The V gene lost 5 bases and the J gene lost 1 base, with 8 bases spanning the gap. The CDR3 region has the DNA TGTGCCAGCAGCACGCAGGGGAACACTGAAGCTTTCTTT. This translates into CASSTQGNTEAFF.

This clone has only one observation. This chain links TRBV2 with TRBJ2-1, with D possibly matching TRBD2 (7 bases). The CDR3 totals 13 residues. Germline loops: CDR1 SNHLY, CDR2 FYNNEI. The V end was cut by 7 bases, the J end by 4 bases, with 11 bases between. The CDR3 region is CASNAGAYNEQFF. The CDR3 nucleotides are TGTGCCAGCAACGCGGGGGCGTACAATGAGCAGTTCTTC.

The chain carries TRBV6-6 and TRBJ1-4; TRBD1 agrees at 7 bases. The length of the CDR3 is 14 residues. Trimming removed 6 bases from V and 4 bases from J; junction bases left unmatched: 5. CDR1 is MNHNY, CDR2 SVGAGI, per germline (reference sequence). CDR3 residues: CASSPGQFNEKLFF. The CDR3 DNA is TGTGCCAGCAGCCCGGGACAGTTTAATGAAAAACTGTTTTTT.

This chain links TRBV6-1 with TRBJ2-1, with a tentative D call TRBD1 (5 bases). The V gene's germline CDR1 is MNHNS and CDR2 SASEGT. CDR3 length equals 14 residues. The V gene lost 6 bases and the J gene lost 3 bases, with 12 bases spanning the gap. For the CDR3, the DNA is TGTGCCAGCAGAGCTCGGACAAACTACAATGAGCAGTTCTTC. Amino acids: CASRARTNYNEQFF.

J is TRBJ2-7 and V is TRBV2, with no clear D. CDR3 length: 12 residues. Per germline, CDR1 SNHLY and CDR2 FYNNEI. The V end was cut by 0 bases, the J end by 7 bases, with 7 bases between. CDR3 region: CASSEALWEQYF. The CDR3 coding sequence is TGTGCCAGCAGTGAAGCGCTCTGGGAGCAGTACTTC.

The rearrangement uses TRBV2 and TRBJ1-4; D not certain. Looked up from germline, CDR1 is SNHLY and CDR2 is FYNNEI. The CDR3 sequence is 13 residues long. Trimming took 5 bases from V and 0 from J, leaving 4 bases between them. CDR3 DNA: TGTGCCAGCAGTTTTGCAACTAATGAAAAACTGTTTTTT. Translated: CASSFATNEKLFF.

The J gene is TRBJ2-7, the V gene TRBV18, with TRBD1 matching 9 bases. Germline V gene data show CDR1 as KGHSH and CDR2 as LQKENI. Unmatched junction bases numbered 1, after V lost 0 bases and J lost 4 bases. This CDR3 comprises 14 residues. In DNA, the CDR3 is TGTGCCAGCTCACCACCGGGACAGGGTTACGAGCAGTACTTC. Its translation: CASSPPGQGYEQYF.

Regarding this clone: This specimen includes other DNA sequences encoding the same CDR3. CDR3 bases: TGTGCCAGCAGCTTAGAGGGACAGGGGGCTGGAGAGACCCAGTACTTC. Its protein is CASSLEGQGAGETQYF. The genes are TRBV7-2 and TRBJ2-5; 12 nucleotides line up with TRBD1. The V gene end was trimmed by 1 base and the J gene end by 4 bases; junction bases not matched to a gene: 4. CDR1 and CDR2 from the germline V gene are SGHTA and FQGNSA. CDR3 size: 16 residues.

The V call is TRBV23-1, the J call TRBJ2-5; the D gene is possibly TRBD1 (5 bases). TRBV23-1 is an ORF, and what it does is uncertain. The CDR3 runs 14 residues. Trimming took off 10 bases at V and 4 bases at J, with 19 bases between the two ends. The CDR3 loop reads CANSAFGRAETQYF. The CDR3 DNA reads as TGCGCCAACTCAGCCTTCGGCAGGGCAGAGACCCAGTACTTC.

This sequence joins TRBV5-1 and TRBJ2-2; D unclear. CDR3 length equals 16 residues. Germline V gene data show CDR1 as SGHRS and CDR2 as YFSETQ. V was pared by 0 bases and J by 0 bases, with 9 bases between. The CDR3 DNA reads TGCGCCAGCAGCTTGGTCCCGCCCGCGAACACCGGGGAGCTGTTTTTT. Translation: CASSLVPPANTGELFF.

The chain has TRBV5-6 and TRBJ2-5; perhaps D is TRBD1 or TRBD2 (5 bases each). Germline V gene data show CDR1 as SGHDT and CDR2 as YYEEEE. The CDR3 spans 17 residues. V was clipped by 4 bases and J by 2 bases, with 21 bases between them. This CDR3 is CASSGEVLGRRQETQYF. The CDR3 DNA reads TGTGCCAGCAGCGGAGAGGTCCTGGGACGGCGACAAGAGACCCAGTACTTC. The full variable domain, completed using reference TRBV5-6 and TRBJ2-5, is DAGVTQSPTHLIKTRGQQVTLRCSPKSGHDTVSWYQQALGQGPQFIFQYYEEEERQRGNFPDRFSGHQFPNYSSELNVNALLLGDSALYLCASSGEVLGRRQETQYFGPGTRLLVL.

The CDR3 nucleotides read TGTGCCAGCAGCTTGATAGGCGGGGACACTGAAGCTTTCTTT. It encodes CASSLIGGDTEAFF. The chain recombines TRBV5-4 with TRBJ1-1; D is uncertain. CDR1 and CDR2 from the germline V gene are SGHNT and YYREEE (reference sequence). V was cut by 1 base and J by 3 bases, with 10 bases left in between. The CDR3 has 14 amino acids.

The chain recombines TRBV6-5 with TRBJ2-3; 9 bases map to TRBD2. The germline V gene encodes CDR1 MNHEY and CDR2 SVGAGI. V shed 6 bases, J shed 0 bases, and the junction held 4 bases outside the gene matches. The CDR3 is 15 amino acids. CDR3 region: CASRIAGASTDTQYF. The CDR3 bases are TGTGCCAGCAGGATAGCGGGAGCAAGCACAGATACGCAGTATTTT.

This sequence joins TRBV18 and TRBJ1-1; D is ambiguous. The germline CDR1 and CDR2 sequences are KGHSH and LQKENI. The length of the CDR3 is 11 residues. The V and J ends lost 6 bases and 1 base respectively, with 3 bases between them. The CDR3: CASSENTEAFF. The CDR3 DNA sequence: TGTGCCAGCTCTGAGAACACTGAAGCTTTCTTT.

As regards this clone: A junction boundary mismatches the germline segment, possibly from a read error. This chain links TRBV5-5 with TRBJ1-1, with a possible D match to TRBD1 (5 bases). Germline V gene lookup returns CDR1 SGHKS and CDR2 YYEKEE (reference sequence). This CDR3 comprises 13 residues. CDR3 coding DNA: TGTGCCAGCAGCCACCACAGGAACGCTGAAGCTTTCTTT. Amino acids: CASSHHRNAEAFF.

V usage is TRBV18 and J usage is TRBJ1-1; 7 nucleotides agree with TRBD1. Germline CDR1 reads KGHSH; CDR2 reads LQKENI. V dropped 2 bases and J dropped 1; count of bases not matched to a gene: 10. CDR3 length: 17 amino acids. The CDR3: CASSPEGTAPTNTEAFF. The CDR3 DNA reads TGTGCCAGCTCACCAGAGGGGACAGCTCCTACGAACACTGAAGCTTTCTTT.

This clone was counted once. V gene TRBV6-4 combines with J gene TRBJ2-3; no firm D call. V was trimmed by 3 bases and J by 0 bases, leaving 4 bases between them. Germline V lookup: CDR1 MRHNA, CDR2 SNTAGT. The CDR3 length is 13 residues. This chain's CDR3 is CASSEGSTDTQYF. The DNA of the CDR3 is TGTGCCAGCAGTGAAGGTAGCACAGATACGCAGTATTTT.

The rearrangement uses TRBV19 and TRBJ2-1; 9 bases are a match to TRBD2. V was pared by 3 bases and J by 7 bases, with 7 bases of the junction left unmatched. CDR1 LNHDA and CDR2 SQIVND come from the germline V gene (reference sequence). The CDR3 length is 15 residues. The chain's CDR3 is CASSIPAGGKNEQFF. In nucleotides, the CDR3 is TGTGCCAGTAGTATCCCAGCGGGAGGTAAGAATGAGCAGTTCTTC.

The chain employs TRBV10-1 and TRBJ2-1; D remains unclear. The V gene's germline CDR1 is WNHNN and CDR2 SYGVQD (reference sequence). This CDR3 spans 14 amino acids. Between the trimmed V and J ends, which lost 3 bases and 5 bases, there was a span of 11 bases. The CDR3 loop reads CASSDGVVHNEQFF. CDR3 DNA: TGCGCCAGCAGTGATGGGGTAGTCCACAATGAGCAGTTCTTC.

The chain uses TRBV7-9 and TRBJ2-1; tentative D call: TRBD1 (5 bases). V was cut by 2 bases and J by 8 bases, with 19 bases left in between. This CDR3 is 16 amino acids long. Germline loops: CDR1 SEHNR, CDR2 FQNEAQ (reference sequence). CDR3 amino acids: CASSLYSGLAPHEQFF. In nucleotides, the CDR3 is TGTGCCAGCAGCTTATATTCAGGGCTTGCCCCCCATGAGCAGTTCTTC.